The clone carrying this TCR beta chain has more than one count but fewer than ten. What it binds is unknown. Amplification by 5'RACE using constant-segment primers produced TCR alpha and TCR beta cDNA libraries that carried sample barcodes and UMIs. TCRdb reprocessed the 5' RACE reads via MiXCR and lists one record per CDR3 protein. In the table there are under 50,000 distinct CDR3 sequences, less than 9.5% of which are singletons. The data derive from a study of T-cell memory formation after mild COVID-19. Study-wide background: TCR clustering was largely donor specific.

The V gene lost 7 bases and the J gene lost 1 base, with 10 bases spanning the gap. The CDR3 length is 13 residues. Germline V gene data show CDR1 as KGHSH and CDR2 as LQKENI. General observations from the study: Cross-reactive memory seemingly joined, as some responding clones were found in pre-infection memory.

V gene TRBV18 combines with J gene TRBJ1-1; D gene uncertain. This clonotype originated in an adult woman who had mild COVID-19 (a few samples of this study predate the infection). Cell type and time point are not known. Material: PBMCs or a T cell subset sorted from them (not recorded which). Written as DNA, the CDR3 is TGTGCCAGCTACCGGCCTCAGAACACTGAAGCTTTCTTT. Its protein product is CASYRPQNTEAFF. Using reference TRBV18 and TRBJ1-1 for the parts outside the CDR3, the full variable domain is NAGVMQNPRHLVRRRGQEARLRCSPMKGHSHVYWYRQLPEEGLKFMVYLQKENIIDESGMPKERFSAEFPKEGPSILRIQQVVRGDSAAYFCASYRPQNTEAFFGQGTRLTVV.